A selection of T cell receptor beta chains follows, all from one sample in a study of T cell changes during pregnancy in multiple sclerosis. Here immunoSEQ multiplex PCR was the method, and the copy in TCRdb shows in-frame clones only, minus some. This sample has 30,000 to 35,000 clones, with roughly 91% found just once. The sequencing used CD8+ T cells from peripheral blood mononuclear cells, collected before pregnancy. The receptors derive from a female donor with multiple sclerosis, enrolled in a pregnancy study. The CDR3 runs from the conserved cysteine through the conserved F or W. The order of the fields is clone size, V gene, CDR3 length, D gene, J gene, CDR3 DNA, CDR3 protein. D genes are given only for firm matches. Not all rows give a size; the values are once, few, many and, for expanded clones, a class.

clone size: NA
V gene: TRBV27
CDR3 length: 15
D gene: TRBD2
J gene: TRBJ2-5
CDR3 DNA: TGTGCCAGCAGTACCGGGGCCAGCGGGGGGGGGACATCGTACTTC
CDR3 protein: CASSTGASGGGTSYF

clone size: NA
V gene: TRBV5-6
CDR3 length: 15
D gene: TRBD2
J gene: TRBJ2-3
CDR3 DNA: TGTGCCAGCAGCTTGTGGCTAGCGGGGCCAGATACGCAGTATTTT
CDR3 protein: CASSLWLAGPDTQYF

clone size: NA
V gene: TRBV4-1
CDR3 length: 14
D gene: NA
J gene: TRBJ2-7
CDR3 DNA: TGCGCCAGCAGCCAGGTCACAGGCGGCTACGAGCAGTACTTC
CDR3 protein: CASSQVTGGYEQYF

clone size: NA
V gene: TRBV30
CDR3 length: 16
D gene: TRBD2
J gene: TRBJ2-1
CDR3 DNA: TGTGCCTGGAGGCTAGATGGGACTAGCGAAGTGGGTGAGCAGTTCTTC
CDR3 protein: CAWRLDGTSEVGEQFF

clone size: NA
V gene: TRBV4-3
CDR3 length: 21
D gene: NA
J gene: TRBJ1-5
CDR3 DNA: TGCGCCAGCAGCCAGACTCTCGCGCTGGAGGGTGAGGAGGGAAGCAATCAGCCCCAGCATTTT
CDR3 protein: CASSQTLALEGEEGSNQPQHF

clone size: NA
V gene: TRBV27
CDR3 length: 14
D gene: NA
J gene: TRBJ2-7
CDR3 DNA: TGTGCCAGCAGTTTTGGGGCGGCCTCCTACGAGCAGTACTTC
CDR3 protein: CASSFGAASYEQYF

clone size: NA
V gene: TRBV2
CDR3 length: 18
D gene: TRBD1
J gene: TRBJ1-4
CDR3 DNA: TGTGCCAGCAGAAGTCCGGGACAGGGACGTACGGCTAATGAAAAACTGTTTTTT
CDR3 protein: CASRSPGQGRTANEKLFF

clone size: NA
V gene: TRBV7-2
CDR3 length: 15
D gene: NA
J gene: TRBJ2-1
CDR3 DNA: TGTGCCAGCAGCTTAGGCCCTGGGACTCCGGGGTTGCAGTTCTTC
CDR3 protein: CASSLGPGTPGLQFF

clone size: NA
V gene: TRBV2
CDR3 length: 15
D gene: NA
J gene: TRBJ1-3
CDR3 DNA: TGTGCCAGCAGTACAACGCCCCGCTCTGGAAACACCATATATTTT
CDR3 protein: CASSTTPRSGNTIYF

clone size: NA
V gene: TRBV7-9
CDR3 length: 14
D gene: NA
J gene: TRBJ2-7
CDR3 DNA: TGTGCCAGCAGCCCGAGACAGGAGTCCTACGAGCAGTACTTC
CDR3 protein: CASSPRQESYEQYF

clone size: NA
V gene: TRBV5-3
CDR3 length: 12
D gene: NA
J gene: TRBJ2-7
CDR3 DNA: TGTGCCAGCAGCTTCACAGGGAACGAGCAGTACTTC
CDR3 protein: CASSFTGNEQYF

clone size: once
V gene: TRBV7-9
CDR3 length: 17
D gene: TRBD2
J gene: TRBJ2-7
CDR3 DNA: TGTGCCAGCAGCTTGAGCGGGGGGGCCGTTTCCGGGGACGAGCAGTACTTC
CDR3 protein: CASSLSGGAVSGDEQYF

clone size: few
V gene: TRBV7-9
CDR3 length: 14
D gene: TRBD1
J gene: TRBJ1-1
CDR3 DNA: TGTGCCAGCAGCTGGGGACAGGGAGGGTTTGAAGCTTTCTTT
CDR3 protein: CASSWGQGGFEAFF

clone size: NA
V gene: TRBV27
CDR3 length: 15
D gene: NA
J gene: TRBJ2-1
CDR3 DNA: TGTGCCAGCAGTTTCGGCCAGGGTTCCTACAATGAGCAGTTCTTC
CDR3 protein: CASSFGQGSYNEQFF

clone size: NA
V gene: TRBV19
CDR3 length: 13
D gene: NA
J gene: TRBJ2-7
CDR3 DNA: TGTGCCAGTAGTATGGACGGGGAATCCGAGCAGTACTTC
CDR3 protein: CASSMDGESEQYF

clone size: NA
V gene: TRBV5-1
CDR3 length: 15
D gene: NA
J gene: TRBJ1-1
CDR3 DNA: TGCGCCAGCAGCTTGGCCCAGGGTTTGAACACTGAAGCTTTCTTT
CDR3 protein: CASSLAQGLNTEAFF

clone size: NA
V gene: TRBV6-5
CDR3 length: 16
D gene: NA
J gene: TRBJ1-5
CDR3 DNA: TGTGCCAGCAGTTCCCTCCCCTGGGAGTCCAATCAGCCCCAGCATTTT
CDR3 protein: CASSSLPWESNQPQHF

clone size: NA
V gene: TRBV5-1
CDR3 length: 15
D gene: TRBD1
J gene: TRBJ1-2
CDR3 DNA: TGCGCCAGCAGCTCCGAAACGGGACAGGGGTTCGGCTACACCTTC
CDR3 protein: CASSSETGQGFGYTF

clone size: NA
V gene: TRBV7-6
CDR3 length: 14
D gene: NA
J gene: TRBJ2-3
CDR3 DNA: TGTGCCAGCAGCACGAGTCCAGGGTTAGATACGCAGTATTTT
CDR3 protein: CASSTSPGLDTQYF

clone size: NA
V gene: TRBV6-5
CDR3 length: 14
D gene: NA
J gene: TRBJ1-2
CDR3 DNA: TGTGCCAGCACTTCTGGTGGGGAGTCCTATGGCTACACCTTC
CDR3 protein: CASTSGGESYGYTF

clone size: NA
V gene: TRBV29-1
CDR3 length: 11
D gene: NA
J gene: TRBJ1-2
CDR3 DNA: TGCAGCGTTGAAGATCTCGCCTACTACACCTTC
CDR3 protein: CSVEDLAYYTF

clone size: NA
V gene: TRBV7-3
CDR3 length: 15
D gene: NA
J gene: TRBJ1-3
CDR3 DNA: TGTGCCAGCAGCTTTTTGAGGAACTCTGGAAACACCATATATTTT
CDR3 protein: CASSFLRNSGNTIYF

clone size: NA
V gene: TRBV6-5
CDR3 length: 14
D gene: NA
J gene: TRBJ1-5
CDR3 DNA: TGTGCCAGCAGTTACAACGCAGAGGGTCAGCCCCAGCATTTT
CDR3 protein: CASSYNAEGQPQHF

clone size: NA
V gene: TRBV5-5
CDR3 length: 13
D gene: NA
J gene: TRBJ2-1
CDR3 DNA: TGTGCCAGCAGCTGGTCAGGGATTTATGAGCAGTTCTTC
CDR3 protein: CASSWSGIYEQFF

clone size: NA
V gene: TRBV5-6
CDR3 length: 12
D gene: NA
J gene: TRBJ2-7
CDR3 DNA: TGTGCCAGCAGCGCACAGGGTTATGAGCAGTACTTC
CDR3 protein: CASSAQGYEQYF

clone size: NA
V gene: TRBV4-1
CDR3 length: 15
D gene: NA
J gene: TRBJ2-1
CDR3 DNA: TGCGCCAGCAGCCAAGATCAAGGACTGGACAATGAGCAGTTCTTC
CDR3 protein: CASSQDQGLDNEQFF

clone size: once
V gene: TRBV9
CDR3 length: 16
D gene: NA
J gene: TRBJ2-2
CDR3 DNA: TGTGCCAGCAGCGTACCCTTAGGGGAAAACACCGGGGAGCTGTTTTTT
CDR3 protein: CASSVPLGENTGELFF

clone size: NA
V gene: TRBV18
CDR3 length: 15
D gene: TRBD1
J gene: TRBJ2-7
CDR3 DNA: TGTGCCAGCTCACCGGGGACAGGGTACGCCTACGAGCAGTACTTC
CDR3 protein: CASSPGTGYAYEQYF

clone size: NA
V gene: TRBV28
CDR3 length: 16
D gene: NA
J gene: TRBJ1-5
CDR3 DNA: TGTGCCAGCAGCTTAGGGGCAGGGATATTAAATCAGCCCCAGCATTTT
CDR3 protein: CASSLGAGILNQPQHF

clone size: NA
V gene: TRBV4-3
CDR3 length: 13
D gene: NA
J gene: TRBJ1-1
CDR3 DNA: TGCGCCAGCAGCCAAGTTTCCAGCCGCAGGACTTTCTTT
CDR3 protein: CASSQVSSRRTFF

clone size: NA
V gene: TRBV23-1
CDR3 length: 12
D gene: TRBD1
J gene: TRBJ1-2
CDR3 DNA: TGCGCCAGCCAACAGGGGCCCTATGGCTACACCTTC
CDR3 protein: CASQQGPYGYTF

clone size: NA
V gene: TRBV5-5
CDR3 length: 11
D gene: NA
J gene: TRBJ2-7
CDR3 DNA: TGTGCCAGCAGCTTGTACTACGAGCAGTACTTC
CDR3 protein: CASSLYYEQYF

clone size: NA
V gene: TRBV27
CDR3 length: 15
D gene: TRBD1
J gene: TRBJ2-5
CDR3 DNA: TGTGCCAGCAGTCGAGACAGGGTTTTGCAAGAGACCCAGTACTTC
CDR3 protein: CASSRDRVLQETQYF

clone size: NA
V gene: TRBV27
CDR3 length: 17
D gene: NA
J gene: TRBJ2-2
CDR3 DNA: TGTGCCAGCAGCCAATCTCGAGGCCACGCGAACACCGGGGAGCTGTTTTTT
CDR3 protein: CASSQSRGHANTGELFF

clone size: NA
V gene: TRBV6-6
CDR3 length: 16
D gene: NA
J gene: TRBJ1-1
CDR3 DNA: TGTGCCAGCAGTTACTCATTGGAGATTATGAACACTGAAGCTTTCTTT
CDR3 protein: CASSYSLEIMNTEAFF